These 29 T cell receptor beta chains share one sample of origin, sequenced in a study of blood T cell repertoires in COVID-19. The repertoire was sequenced with immunoSEQ multiplex PCR; TCRdb's copy has only in-frame clones and lacks some. The sample lists 150,000 to 200,000 clones, approximately 87% occurring once. The material sequenced was PBMCs or T cells enriched from blood (not recorded which). These receptors were taken from a woman aged 50 to 60 who had recovered from COVID-19.

This clone was seen only a few times. This chain uses TRBV9 with TRBJ1-2; TRBD1 might be the D (6 bases). V dropped 1 base and J dropped 2 bases, with 6 bases sitting between them. Germline V gene sequence: CDR1 SGDLS, CDR2 YYNGEE. This CDR3 comprises 13 residues. The chain's CDR3 is CASSVQGNYGYTF. As DNA, the CDR3 is TGTGCCAGCAGCGTACAGGGGAACTATGGCTACACCTTC.

The rearrangement joins TRBV6-6 to TRBJ1-4; 7 bases match TRBD1. The germline CDR1 and CDR2 sequences are MNHNY and SVGAGI (reference sequence). V gave up 6 bases and J gave up 8 bases; unmatched junction bases: 9. This CDR3 region has 14 residues. For the CDR3, the DNA is TGTGCCAGCAGAGATACAGGGGCCCCCGAAAAACTGTTTTTT. Protein sequence: CASRDTGAPEKLFF.

This clone has just a few counts. The chain carries TRBV9 and TRBJ2-2, with 7 bases lining up with TRBD2. J lost 0 bases, V lost 2 bases, and 10 bases had no gene match. CDR1 SGDLS and CDR2 YYNGEE come from the germline V gene. This CDR3 spans 18 amino acids. The CDR3 bases are TGTGCCAGCAGCGTCCAACTAGCGACCCACGCGAACACCGGGGAGCTGTTTTTT. It translates to CASSVQLATHANTGELFF.

The table lists this clone with a few counts. The chain combines TRBV30 with TRBJ1-1, with D tentatively TRBD1 (6 bases). The CDR3 contains 16 residues. Per germline, CDR1 GTSNPN and CDR2 SVGIG (reference sequence). V dropped 0 bases and J dropped 0 bases, with 14 bases sitting between them. CDR3 coding DNA: TGTGCCTGGAGTGTCACTTGGGGGCGCGTGAACACTGAAGCTTTCTTT. Amino acids: CAWSVTWGRVNTEAFF.

This chain links TRBV18 with TRBJ1-3; no reliable D call. V gave up 2 bases and J gave up 4 bases, with 3 bases separating them. Germline V CDR1 and CDR2: KGHSH, LQKENI. This CDR3 has 12 amino acids. CDR3 region: CASSPEGNTIYF. The CDR3 DNA reads as TGTGCCAGCTCACCAGAGGGAAACACCATATATTTT.

This sequence joins TRBV24-1 and TRBJ2-7, with 13 bases identical to TRBD2. The length of the CDR3 is 18 residues. Trimming removed 3 bases from V and 7 bases from J; junction bases left unmatched: 14. Germline CDR1 and CDR2: KGHDR and SFDVKD. CDR3 in amino acids: CATSDPTSGGAGRGEQYF. In nucleotides, the CDR3 is TGTGCCACCAGTGATCCCACTAGCGGGGGGGCCGGTCGGGGAGAGCAGTACTTC.

This clone was seen a single time. The V call is TRBV7-2, the J call TRBJ1-2, with D tentatively TRBD1 (6 bases). The germline CDR1 and CDR2 sequences are SGHTA and FQGNSA. With 2 bases removed from V and 5 bases from J, the gap between germline ends came to 12 bases. The CDR3 is 14 amino acids. The CDR3 DNA reads as TGTGCCAGCAGCTTAATATCACAGGGATATGGCTACACCTTC. Protein product: CASSLISQGYGYTF.

The J gene is TRBJ1-6, the V gene TRBV25-1, with 9 positions matching TRBD1. Germline trimming cut 5 bases from V and 7 bases from J; bases unmatched to any gene: 3. Germline V lookup: CDR1 MGHDK, CDR2 SYGVNS. The CDR3 spans 14 residues. The CDR3 spells CASSRDRVNSPLHF. The CDR3 coding sequence is TGTGCCAGCAGTCGGGACAGGGTAAATTCACCCCTCCACTTT.

The rearrangement links TRBV3-1 (or the pseudogene TRBV3-2) to TRBJ1-1; TRBD1 matches 12 bases. Trimming took 2 bases from V and 12 from J; bases not matched to a gene: 13. Looked up from germline, CDR1 is LGHDT and CDR2 is YNNKEL (reference sequence). This CDR3 has 16 amino acids. CDR3 loop: CASSQLSGTGGAGTFF. The CDR3 coding sequence is TGTGCCAGCAGCCAACTCTCAGGGACAGGGGGCGCGGGGACTTTCTTT.

The chain is built from TRBV27 and TRBJ1-1; D not certain. Per the germline V gene, CDR1 is MNHEY and CDR2 is SMNVEV (reference sequence). The V end was cut by 10 bases, the J end by 7 bases, with 19 bases between. The CDR3 is 13 amino acids. The CDR3 nucleotides read TGTGCCATCGTATCCCCCCCACTGAGTGAAGCTTTCTTT. Translating it yields CAIVSPPLSEAFF.

The chain couples TRBV3-1 (or the pseudogene TRBV3-2) to TRBJ2-7; 9 nucleotides agree with TRBD1. The V and J ends lost 4 bases and 1 base, in that order; junction bases with no gene match: 8. From germline, CDR1 is LGHDT and CDR2 YNNKEL (reference sequence). This CDR3 comprises 16 residues. CDR3 DNA: TGTGCCAGCAGCCGAGACTTAGGGACAGGGTCCTACGAGCAGTACTTC. Translated: CASSRDLGTGSYEQYF.

V is TRBV5-5 and J is TRBJ2-2; the match to TRBD1 covers 9 bases. The CDR3 has 14 residues. Germline V lookup: CDR1 SGHKS, CDR2 YYEKEE (reference sequence). Trimming took 4 bases from V and 10 from J; bases not matched to a gene: 8. CDR3 DNA: TGTGCCAGCAGCCTCCGGGACAGGGTCGCGGAGCTGTTTTTT. Translating gives CASSLRDRVAELFF.

This rearrangement joins TRBV29-1 to TRBJ2-3, with TRBD2 matching over 11 bases. CDR3 length: 14 residues. Germline V lookup: CDR1 SQVTM, CDR2 ANQGSEA. V gave up 3 bases and J gave up 3 bases; unmatched junction bases: 2. CDR3 nucleotides: TGCAGCGTTGACCCTAGCGGGGGGACAGATACGCAGTATTTT. Amino acid sequence: CSVDPSGGTDTQYF.

V and J are TRBV4-3 and TRBJ2-7, with D tentatively TRBD1 (5 bases). Germline CDR1 is LGHNA and CDR2 is YSLEER. This CDR3 region has 16 residues. V gave up 0 bases and J gave up 6 bases, with 18 bases separating them. As DNA, the CDR3 is TGCGCCAGCAGCCAAGATGCTAGATGGGGCGGTTTCGAGCAGTACTTC. It specifies CASSQDARWGGFEQYF.

This rearrangement joins TRBV28 to TRBJ1-3; no reliable D call. Germline V gene data show CDR1 as MDHEN and CDR2 as SYDVKM. This CDR3 is built from 14 residues. V lost 3 bases to trimming and J lost 0 bases, with 6 bases between them. In DNA form, the CDR3 reads TGTGCCAGCAGTTTGGAGAACTCTGGAAACACCATATATTTT. Its translation is CASSLENSGNTIYF.

This CDR3 reads CASRPGSGNTIYF. For the CDR3, the DNA is TGTGCCAGCAGGCCGGGATCTGGAAACACCATATATTTT. The rearrangement joins TRBV11-3 to TRBJ1-3; no clear D. CDR1 and CDR2 (germline): SGHNT, YENEEA. V was cut by 6 bases and J by 1 base, with 7 bases left in between. The CDR3 has 13 residues.

The chain has TRBV3-1 (or the pseudogene TRBV3-2) and TRBJ1-1, with D perhaps matching TRBD1 (6 bases). V was clipped by 1 base and J by 6 bases, with 12 bases between them. This CDR3 is built from 14 residues. Germline assignment: CDR1 LGHDT and CDR2 YNNKEL (reference sequence). CDR3 amino acids: CASSQVRGRAEAFF. CDR3 DNA sequence: TGTGCCAGCAGCCAAGTGCGGGGGCGGGCTGAAGCTTTCTTT.

The rearrangement links TRBV7-8 to TRBJ1-1; D is unresolved. The CDR3 loop spans 15 amino acids. The V end was cut by 3 bases, the J end by 1 base, with 12 bases between. Germline V gives CDR1 SGHVS, CDR2 FQNEAQ. CDR3 residues: CASSFPGRENTEAFF. CDR3 coding DNA: TGTGCCAGCAGCTTCCCTGGACGGGAGAACACTGAAGCTTTCTTT.

This chain connects TRBV19 to TRBJ2-7; D is possibly TRBD2 (6 bases). Trimming shortened V by 1 base and J by 2 bases, and 9 bases separated the two germline ends. This CDR3 region has 14 residues. The germline CDR1 and CDR2 sequences are LNHDA and SQIVND (reference sequence). CDR3 nucleotide sequence: TGTGCCAGTAGTATAGGGAGGGGTGCCTACGAGCAGTACTTC. Protein sequence: CASSIGRGAYEQYF.

The CDR3 reads CASSVERFGTNEKLFF. CDR3 nucleotides: TGTGCCAGCAGTGTGGAGCGGTTTGGGACTAATGAAAAACTGTTTTTT. The chain combines TRBV6-1 with TRBJ1-4; no definite D call. Germline CDR1 MNHNS, CDR2 SASEGT. The CDR3 totals 16 residues. V shed 4 bases and J shed 2 bases, with 14 bases lying between them.

The genes are TRBV27 and TRBJ2-7; weak D call: TRBD2 (6 bases). Germline CDR1 and CDR2: MNHEY and SMNVEV (reference sequence). The V gene lost 1 base and the J gene lost 3 bases, with 7 bases spanning the gap. The CDR3 extends over 13 amino acids. The CDR3 DNA reads TGTGCCAGCAGTTTATTGGGGGGCTACGAGCAGTACTTC. Its protein is CASSLLGGYEQYF.

The chain has TRBV25-1 and TRBJ2-4, with D uncertain. CDR1 MGHDK and CDR2 SYGVNS come from the germline V gene. The CDR3 covers 17 residues. Between the trimmed V and J ends, which lost 4 bases and 0 bases, there was a span of 16 bases. DNA for the CDR3: TGTGCCAGCAGTGCCAAAAGTCACACATTAGCCAAAAACATTCAGTACTTC. Its translation is CASSAKSHTLAKNIQYF.

This sequence joins TRBV15 and TRBJ1-2; D is perhaps TRBD1 (6 bases). The germline V gene encodes CDR1 LNHNV and CDR2 YYDKDF (reference sequence). The CDR3 loop spans 16 amino acids. V lost 3 bases to trimming and J lost 2 bases, with 16 bases between them. The CDR3 region has the DNA TGTGCCACCAGCAGGACTTCAGGGGCCGCAAACTATGGCTACACCTTC. Translated, it gives CATSRTSGAANYGYTF.

The chain combines TRBV7-8 with TRBJ1-5, with 9 bases identical to TRBD1. Germline V gene data show CDR1 as SGHVS and CDR2 as FQNEAQ. The length of the CDR3 is 19 residues. The junction had 11 bases not matched to a gene; V was cut back by 0 bases and J by 2 bases. CDR3 loop: CASSLASRDRDWGNQPQHF. As DNA, the CDR3 is TGTGCCAGCAGCTTAGCGTCCCGGGACAGGGACTGGGGCAATCAGCCCCAGCATTTT. Full variable domain (rest looked up from reference TRBV7-8 and TRBJ1-5): GAGVSQSPRYKVAKRGQDVALRCDPISGHVSLFWYQQALGQGPEFLTYFQNEAQLDKSGLPSDRFFAERPEGSVSTLKIQRTQQEDSAVYLCASSLASRDRDWGNQPQHFGDGTRLSIL.

The chain employs TRBV6-1 and TRBJ2-3, with D perhaps matching TRBD2 (6 bases). This CDR3 comprises 13 residues. The V end lost 2 bases, the J end lost 6 bases, and 9 bases lay between the germline ends. CDR1 is MNHNS, CDR2 SASEGT, per germline. CDR3 loop: CASSEQRGDTQYF. The CDR3 DNA is TGTGCCAGCAGTGAACAACGGGGGGATACGCAGTATTTT.

The chain couples TRBV6-2 or TRBV6-3 to TRBJ1-2, with D possibly being TRBD1 (6 bases). The germline V and J ends were trimmed by 3 bases and 3 bases, with 17 bases remaining between them. There are 16 residues in the CDR3. Germline CDR1 and CDR2: MNHEY and SVGEGT. The CDR3 coding sequence is TGTGCCAGCAGTTATATCGTGGGGGCGGTGGACTATGGCTACACCTTC. The encoded protein is CASSYIVGAVDYGYTF.

This sequence joins TRBV5-1 and TRBJ1-1, with D possibly matching TRBD1 (6 bases). Germline CDR1 is SGHRS and CDR2 is YFSETQ. The CDR3 has 17 residues. Trimming removed 1 base at V and 3 bases at J, with 19 bases between. The CDR3, as DNA: TGCGCCAGCAGCTTGATGGGGGCCCCGTCTGGGGACACTGAAGCTTTCTTT. Its translation is CASSLMGAPSGDTEAFF.

This chain joins TRBV5-4 and TRBJ2-1; D ambiguous. Between the trimmed V and J ends, which lost 2 bases and 1 base, there was a span of 10 bases. From germline, CDR1 is SGHNT and CDR2 YYREEE (reference sequence). The CDR3 runs to 15 residues. For the CDR3, the DNA is TGTGCCAGCAGCTTCCCAGGCGAATCCTACAATGAGCAGTTCTTC. It codes for CASSFPGESYNEQFF.

The chain employs TRBV11-2 and TRBJ2-3; 8 bases line up with TRBD1. Germline values: CDR1 SGHAT, CDR2 FQNNGV. There are 15 residues in the CDR3. V lost 8 bases and J lost 1; bases outside the gene matches: 8. The CDR3 protein is CASGDSRGRTDTQYF. CDR3 sequence (DNA): TGTGCCAGCGGAGACTCCAGGGGGCGCACAGATACGCAGTATTTT.